This T cell receptor (beta chain) was sequenced for a study of CD8 T cells in Susac syndrome (dated by TCRdb to the late 2010s). Looking at the study overall: Repertoire sequencing was used to test whether CD8+ T cell activation and differentiation in Susac syndrome was antigen driven. The study compared CD8+ T cell repertoire clonality among over ten healthy donors, 14 Susac syndrome patients and fewer than 19 multiple sclerosis patients.

The germline V gene encodes CDR1 SEHNR and CDR2 FQNEAQ (reference sequence). V loses 5 bases of germline sequence and J loses 7 bases, and the interval between the two ends is 22 bases. The CDR3 runs 16 amino acids, cysteine and phenylalanine included. Only the CDR3 region is kept as DNA, spanning 48 bases read in frame from base 1. Remarks on this clonotype: The antigen it binds to is not known. Base quality data are lacking; no much larger clone is found one base away.

Peripheral blood CD8+ and CD4+ T cells from healthy donors, Susac syndrome patients and multiple sclerosis patients were profiled by high-throughput TCR beta sequencing. The healthy donors served as controls matched for age and sex. Bulk CD8+ and CD4+ T cells were purified by magnetic negative isolation, while CD8+ TEMRA cells were enriched using FACS. Blood was collected in EDTA tubes and processed within 24 hours, with PBMCs isolated through density gradient centrifugation. PBMCs intended for TCR sequencing were frozen in liquid nitrogen and were later thawed in a 37 degrees C water bath. A purity of at least 90% was achieved for sorted or isolated CD4+, CD8+ and CD8+ TEMRA cells. The study at large found these results: The number of individuals in the TCR sequencing and HLA analysis was acknowledged as relatively small.

RNA was extracted using the RNeasy kit, and roughly 0.45 to 1 ug of the RNA was reverse transcribed with random hexamers. The immunoSEQ multiplex PCR assay, which covers 54 Vbeta and 13 Jbeta segments, was used to amplify TCR beta CDR3 regions. Bias from PCR amplification was corrected by using a synthetic template baseline for primer optimization and for computational correction. Turning to the authors' computational methods: Reads were annotated to V, D and J genes per IMGT and analyzed with immunoSEQ Analyzer, keeping only productive sequences. Clonality was calculated as one minus the Shannon entropy normalized by log2 of the number of productive unique sequences. For each patient and control, public and private clones were evaluated within the 100 most prevalent clones. Clones were defined as Susac-specific if absent from the healthy and MS cohorts, from 1052 published viral clones and from other ImmuneACCESS disease sequences. TCRdb reanalyzed the raw reads on its own, using fastp at Q25 for trimming and MiXCR for clone calling, and kept in-frame beta chains. Duplicate CDR3 protein sequences are folded into a single record with the most common DNA and genes. The V and J calls were not made by the authors but by TCRdb's processing. For this sample the table gives 120,000 to 150,000 distinct CDR3 sequences, of which 94% were detected only once. The ten top clones hold approximately 0.3% of the sample.

The TCR sequence derives from a human donor in good health. Sequencing was performed on CD8+ T cells from PBMCs. The chain employs TRBV7-9 and TRBJ2-3; the D call is tentative, TRBD1 or TRBD2, as each matches 5 bases. The CDR3 here reads CASSPPSGPWAYTQYF. The DNA sequence reads TGTGCCAGCAGCCCCCCTTCGGGGCCATGGGCATATACGCAGTATTTT. The CDR3, completed at both ends by the reference TRBV7-9 and TRBJ2-3 genes, gives the full variable domain DTGVSQNPRHKITKRGQNVTFRCDPISEHNRLYWYRQTLGQGPEFLTYFQNEAQLEKSRLLSDRFSAERPKGSFSTLEIQRTEQGDSAMYLCASSPPSGPWAYTQYFGPGTRLTVL.